The 30 T cell receptor beta chains given below trace back to one sample, sequenced in a study of blood T cell repertoires in COVID-19. Repertoires were generated with immunoSEQ multiplex PCR, while TCRdb's copy carries only in-frame clones and drops some. The sample records some 110,000 clones, approximately 85% being singletons. The material sequenced was peripheral blood. The receptors shown here come from a man in his forties with acute or convalescent COVID-19.

The CDR3 protein is CASTSGDPVVRELFF. In DNA form, the CDR3 reads TGTGCCAGCACCTCGGGGGACCCCGTTGTTAGGGAGCTGTTTTTT. This chain connects TRBV6-6 to TRBJ2-2, with D perhaps matching TRBD2 (6 bases). This CDR3 is built from 15 residues. Germline lookup yields CDR1 MNHNY and CDR2 SVGAGI (reference sequence). Trimming cost V 7 bases and J 9 bases, with 21 bases left between them.

The chain recombines TRBV2 with TRBJ2-4, with 7 nucleotides matching TRBD2. Per germline, CDR1 SNHLY and CDR2 FYNNEI. CDR3 length: 15 residues. With V trimmed by 7 bases and J by 7 bases, 13 bases remained unmatched. The CDR3 is CASKREAGVVNIQYF. The CDR3 coding sequence is TGTGCCAGCAAAAGAGAGGCGGGGGTGGTGAACATTCAGTACTTC.

The chain employs TRBV7-9 and TRBJ2-4; possibly TRBD2 for D (6 bases). The CDR3 sequence is 13 residues long. Looked up from germline, CDR1 is SEHNR and CDR2 is FQNEAQ (reference sequence). The ends were cut back, 5 bases at V and 8 bases at J, with 13 bases in the middle. The CDR3 region is CASSLSREDIQYF. CDR3 DNA: TGTGCCAGCAGCCTGTCTAGGGAGGACATTCAGTACTTC.

In DNA form, the CDR3 reads TGTGCCAGCAGCAGGGGACTAGCCTACAATGAGCAGTTCTTC. This translates into CASSRGLAYNEQFF. The gene calls are TRBV7-2 and TRBJ2-1, with 8 positions matching TRBD2. J was trimmed by 2 bases and V by 5 bases; bases with no gene match: 2. Germline CDR1 reads SGHTA; CDR2 reads FQGNSA. The CDR3 extends over 14 amino acids.

The chain joins TRBV4-2 to TRBJ2-7; the D gene is possibly TRBD1 (5 bases). Trimming took 0 bases from V and 4 from J, leaving 13 bases between them. The length of the CDR3 is 15 residues. The germline CDR1 and CDR2 sequences are LGHNA and YNFKEQ. In DNA, the CDR3 is TGTGCCAGCAGCCAAGATCGGCAGGGTACTTACGAGCAGTACTTC. Translated, it gives CASSQDRQGTYEQYF.

The chain recombines TRBV13 with TRBJ1-3; no definite D call. Trimming stripped 1 base from V and 0 bases from J, with 10 bases between. This CDR3 contains 16 residues. The germline gives CDR1 PRHDT, CDR2 FYEKMQ (reference sequence). In DNA form, the CDR3 reads TGTGCCAGCAGCTTAGTCGGACTCAGCTCTGGAAACACCATATATTTT. Its translation: CASSLVGLSSGNTIYF.

The chain links TRBV18 to TRBJ2-3, with TRBD2 matching 11 bases. Germline loops: CDR1 KGHSH, CDR2 LQKENI. V gave up 3 bases and J gave up 4 bases; unmatched junction bases: 3. CDR3 length: 15 amino acids. CDR3 sequence: CASSPTSGSSDTQYF. CDR3 sequence (DNA): TGTGCCAGCTCACCCACTAGCGGGAGCTCAGATACGCAGTATTTT.

J is TRBJ2-5 and V is TRBV28, with 7 bases lining up with TRBD2. This CDR3 region has 13 residues. The V gene end was trimmed by 7 bases and the J gene end by 3 bases; junction bases not matched to a gene: 5. Germline V gene data show CDR1 as MDHEN and CDR2 as SYDVKM. In DNA, the CDR3 is TGTGCCAGCACCCCTCTAGCGGAAGAGACCCAGTACTTC. Its translation: CASTPLAEETQYF.

The V call is TRBV7-3, the J call TRBJ2-1, with D unresolved. Trimming left V 0 bases short and J 9 bases short, with 6 bases between. CDR3 length equals 12 residues. Germline values: CDR1 SGHTA, CDR2 FQGTGA. This chain's CDR3 is CASSLTSGEQFF. DNA for the CDR3: TGTGCCAGCAGCTTAACGTCCGGTGAGCAGTTCTTC.

This clone was seen a single time. The gene calls are TRBV6-6 and TRBJ1-1; TRBD1 matches 9 bases. V lost 6 bases, J lost 5 bases, and 10 bases stayed unmatched. This CDR3 is built from 15 residues. The V gene's germline CDR1 is MNHNY and CDR2 SVGAGI (reference sequence). Here the CDR3 DNA reads TGTGCCAGCAGCTATGGACAGGGGAGGGGTACTGAAGCTTTCTTT. Translation gives CASSYGQGRGTEAFF.

This clone was counted a few times. The rearrangement links TRBV10-3 to TRBJ2-7; D possibly corresponds to TRBD2 (6 bases). Deletions cut 4 bases from V and 4 bases from J, with 14 bases between. This CDR3 has 14 amino acids. Germline lookup yields CDR1 ENHRY and CDR2 SYGVKD. CDR3 in DNA: TGTGCCATCAGTGGCACGGGACTCGCATACGAGCAGTACTTC. Its protein product is CAISGTGLAYEQYF.

This chain uses TRBV6-5 with TRBJ2-4, with TRBD1 identical over 7 bases. This CDR3 spans 16 amino acids. Germline CDR1 MNHEY, CDR2 SVGAGI. With 0 bases clipped from V and 0 bases from J, the junction kept 2 bases outside the gene matches. The CDR3 DNA is TGTGCCAGCAGTTACTCCGGGACAGTAGCCAAAAACATTCAGTACTTC. Translated, it gives CASSYSGTVAKNIQYF.

V and J are TRBV6-5 and TRBJ2-3, with TRBD2 matching 8 bases. J lost 9 bases, V lost 6 bases, and 5 bases had no gene match. This CDR3 is built from 12 residues. Germline V gene lookup returns CDR1 MNHEY and CDR2 SVGAGI. CDR3 sequence: CASRTIAGTQYF. DNA for the CDR3: TGTGCCAGCAGGACAATAGCGGGGACGCAGTATTTT.

The J gene is TRBJ1-2, the V gene TRBV6-5; 7 bases fit TRBD1. The germline V gene encodes CDR1 MNHEY and CDR2 SVGAGI. Germline trimming cut 2 bases from V and 8 bases from J; bases unmatched to any gene: 5. This CDR3 comprises 13 residues. DNA of the CDR3: TGTGCCAGCAGTTACGGGGCAGGGGGAGGCTACACCTTC. It is translated as CASSYGAGGGYTF.

This chain connects TRBV15 to TRBJ1-5; 8 bases fit TRBD1. The ends lost 5 bases at V and 5 bases at J; junction bases unmatched: 5. The CDR3 spans 14 residues. The germline CDR1 and CDR2 sequences are LNHNV and YYDKDF (reference sequence). The DNA for the CDR3 is TGTGCCACCAGCGGACAGGGTAGGGATCAGCCCCAGCATTTT. As protein: CATSGQGRDQPQHF.

This clone showed up just once. The V gene is TRBV11-2, the J gene TRBJ2-2, with 11 bases lining up with TRBD2. This CDR3 contains 17 residues. Trimming removed 5 bases from V and 1 base from J; junction bases left unmatched: 6. Per germline, CDR1 SGHAT and CDR2 FQNNGV. CDR3 DNA sequence: TGTGCCAGCAGCCCGAGCGGGACTAGCGGGAACACCGGGGAGCTGTTTTTT. Translating gives CASSPSGTSGNTGELFF.

This chain uses TRBV6-5 with TRBJ2-3, with 7 nucleotides matching TRBD1. This CDR3 has 15 amino acids. Germline CDR1 is MNHEY and CDR2 is SVGAGI. Trimming removed 7 bases from V and 6 bases from J; junction bases left unmatched: 13. CDR3 amino acids: CASNEPNDRVDTQYF. The CDR3 coding sequence is TGTGCCAGCAACGAGCCCAACGACAGGGTGGATACGCAGTATTTT.

This chain connects TRBV3-1 (or the pseudogene TRBV3-2) to TRBJ2-2; D perhaps matches TRBD2 (5 bases). Germline V gene sequence: CDR1 LGHDT, CDR2 YNNKEL (reference sequence). CDR3 length equals 15 residues. V was trimmed by 8 bases and J by 0 bases, leaving 13 bases between them. CDR3 residues: CASGILGANTGELFF. In nucleotides, the CDR3 is TGTGCCAGCGGCATACTAGGTGCGAACACCGGGGAGCTGTTTTTT.

The V and J genes are TRBV7-2 and TRBJ2-7; unclear D gene. In germline, CDR1 is SGHTA, CDR2 FQGNSA. CDR3 length equals 15 residues. V lost 0 bases, J lost 1 base, and 10 bases lay in between. The CDR3 sequence: CASSLAAGGSYEQYF. The CDR3 bases are TGTGCCAGCAGCTTAGCGGCCGGCGGATCCTACGAGCAGTACTTC.

The gene calls are TRBV24-1 and TRBJ2-7; the D gene is possibly TRBD1 (6 bases). CDR1 and CDR2 from the germline V gene are KGHDR and SFDVKD. This CDR3 region has 15 residues. The V gene lost 6 bases and the J gene lost 4 bases, with 18 bases spanning the gap. CDR3 DNA: TGTGCCACCAGTCAGGGGCAGGGCAGACGTTACGAGCAGTACTTC. It yields the protein CATSQGQGRRYEQYF.

The chain uses TRBV3-1 (or the pseudogene TRBV3-2) and TRBJ1-6; D not certain. Germline CDR1 reads LGHDT; CDR2 reads YNNKEL (reference sequence). The CDR3 is made up of 14 amino acids. The V gene lost 1 base and the J gene lost 10 bases, with 11 bases spanning the gap. The DNA for the CDR3 is TGTGCCAGCAGCCAAGTGGGCTTTGGGTCACCCCTCCACTTT. This codes for CASSQVGFGSPLHF.

This clone appeared once. The chain links TRBV5-1 to TRBJ2-3; 8 bases fit TRBD1. V dropped 4 bases and J dropped 0; count of bases not matched to a gene: 7. The CDR3 runs to 16 residues. Germline V gene sequence: CDR1 SGHRS, CDR2 YFSETQ. The CDR3 DNA is TGCGCCAGCAGCCCCCCGACAGGGGCAAGCACAGATACGCAGTATTTT. It specifies CASSPPTGASTDTQYF.

This chain links TRBV27 with TRBJ1-5; tentative D call: TRBD1 (6 bases). Trimming removed 5 bases from V and 0 bases from J, with 17 bases in between. Per the germline V gene, CDR1 is MNHEY and CDR2 is SMNVEV (reference sequence). The CDR3 runs to 17 residues. The CDR3 spells CASSPRDITNSNQPQHF. The CDR3 DNA sequence: TGTGCCAGCAGTCCCCGGGACATTACGAATAGCAATCAGCCCCAGCATTTT.

This clone appeared a single time. The chain recombines TRBV24-1 with TRBJ2-2; the D gene is possibly TRBD1 (6 bases). V dropped 3 bases and J dropped 7 bases, with 14 bases sitting between them. Germline assignment: CDR1 KGHDR and CDR2 SFDVKD. The CDR3 loop spans 15 amino acids. The CDR3 DNA reads as TGTGCCACCAGTGATCCCCTACAGGGTAGCGGGGAGCTGTTTTTT. This encodes CATSDPLQGSGELFF.

This clone was counted a few times. CDR3 residues: CASSPRGTGYGYTF. The CDR3, as DNA: TGTGCCAGCAGTCCCCGAGGGACAGGGTATGGCTACACCTTC. The chain uses TRBV7-8 and TRBJ1-2; 9 bases align to TRBD1. The V and J ends lost 6 bases and 5 bases, in that order; junction bases with no gene match: 7. The germline gives CDR1 SGHVS, CDR2 FQNEAQ. The length of the CDR3 is 14 residues.

V is TRBV3-1 (or the pseudogene TRBV3-2) and J is TRBJ2-5; D gene unclear. CDR1 and CDR2 (germline): LGHDT, YNNKEL (reference sequence). Trimming shortened V by 0 bases and J by 5 bases, and 10 bases separated the two germline ends. This CDR3 has 14 residues. CDR3 sequence: CASSQDYRWETQYF. The CDR3 DNA is TGTGCCAGCAGCCAAGACTACCGTTGGGAGACCCAGTACTTC.

The chain is built from TRBV2 and TRBJ2-2; 10 positions match TRBD2. Per germline, CDR1 SNHLY and CDR2 FYNNEI. CDR3 length: 14 residues. V dropped 4 bases and J dropped 4; count of bases not matched to a gene: 0. CDR3 DNA sequence: TGTGCCAGCAGTGCTAGCGGGAGCACCGGGGAGCTGTTTTTT. As protein: CASSASGSTGELFF.

The chain has TRBV6-6 and TRBJ2-7; TRBD2 might be the D (6 bases). V shed 7 bases and J shed 2 bases, with 9 bases lying between them. The CDR3 extends over 12 amino acids. Germline CDR1 reads MNHNY; CDR2 reads SVGAGI (reference sequence). The CDR3 sequence is CASKEGTYEQYF. The CDR3 region has the DNA TGTGCCAGCAAGGAGGGTACCTACGAGCAGTACTTC.

V gene TRBV18 combines with J gene TRBJ2-7; 8 nucleotides align to TRBD2. With V trimmed by 2 bases and J by 2 bases, 8 bases remained unmatched. In germline, CDR1 is KGHSH, CDR2 LQKENI. The CDR3 has 16 amino acids. The CDR3 bases are TGTGCCAGCTCACCATCTTCGTCGCGGGGGGCCTACGAGCAGTACTTC. This gives the protein CASSPSSSRGAYEQYF.

V is TRBV6-1 and J is TRBJ1-2, with a tentative D call TRBD1 (5 bases). V lost 2 bases, J lost 4 bases, and 11 bases lay in between. Per the germline V gene, CDR1 is MNHNS and CDR2 is SASEGT. The CDR3 extends over 14 amino acids. CDR3 sequence reads: CASSESGAAYGYTF. CDR3 coding DNA: TGTGCCAGCAGTGAAAGCGGGGCGGCCTATGGCTACACCTTC.